A single sample gave rise to the 20 T cell receptor beta chains below, sequenced in a study of radiotherapy plus CTLA-4 blockade in lung cancer. Using immunoSEQ multiplex PCR, the repertoire was profiled, and TCRdb retains in-frame clones only, with some absent. The data hold roughly 51,000 clones, with roughly 90% observed a single time. Material: peripheral blood, obtained from a patient treated with radiotherapy plus ipilimumab. The source of these receptors is a human donor with non-small cell lung cancer that progressed on radiotherapy plus ipilimumab. Some clones in this sample may be carry-over from other donors' samples.

This chain links TRBV5-1 with TRBJ2-2, with D unresolved. V lost 7 bases and J lost 1, with 5 bases in between. Germline loops: CDR1 SGHRS, CDR2 YFSETQ. This CDR3 contains 12 residues. The CDR3 DNA reads as TGCGCCAGCCGACAGAACACCGGGGAGCTGTTTTTT. Its translation is CASRQNTGELFF.

The CDR3 coding sequence is TGTGCCAGCATGGCCCGGGCGCCAGACAGGGTTAGCTCTGGGGCCAACGTCCTGACTTTC. Its translation: CASMARAPDRVSSGANVLTF. This chain uses TRBV7-6 with TRBJ2-6; 7 bases are shared with TRBD1. Trimming took 7 bases from V and 0 from J; bases not matched to a gene: 18. Germline-derived CDR1 and CDR2 are SGHVS and FNYEAQ. This CDR3 comprises 20 residues.

This clone was detected only once. V gene TRBV5-1 combines with J gene TRBJ1-1; TRBD1 agrees at 8 bases. CDR3 length equals 16 residues. CDR1 is SGHRS and CDR2 is YFSETQ in the germline V gene. Trimming removed 4 bases from V and 3 bases from J; junction bases left unmatched: 11. The CDR3 sequence is CASSETGVGADTEAFF. CDR3 DNA sequence: TGCGCCAGCAGCGAGACAGGGGTGGGGGCAGACACTGAAGCTTTCTTT.

The J gene is TRBJ1-2, the V gene TRBV4-3; tentatively, D is TRBD1 (5 bases). The V end was cut by 4 bases, the J end by 2 bases, with 17 bases between. Looked up from germline, CDR1 is LGHNA and CDR2 is YSLEER. The CDR3 spans 16 residues. CDR3 sequence (DNA): TGCGCCAGCAGCCCTGCTGGGGCGAAGGGGAACTATGGCTACACCTTC. It translates to CASSPAGAKGNYGYTF.

This clone was found once. The chain recombines TRBV11-2 with TRBJ2-1, with 12 positions matching TRBD2. The CDR3 runs to 15 residues. Germline lookup yields CDR1 SGHAT and CDR2 FQNNGV. The J segment lost 9 bases and the V segment lost 5 bases, leaving 8 bases of the junction unmatched. The CDR3 bases are TGTGCCAGCAGCCCCCAGCTAGCGGGGGGGGGTGAGCAGTTCTTC. It is translated as CASSPQLAGGGEQFF.

V usage is TRBV6-5 and J usage is TRBJ2-7; maybe TRBD1 (6 bases). Trimming removed 6 bases from V and 6 bases from J, with 15 bases in between. CDR3 length: 13 residues. In germline, CDR1 is MNHEY, CDR2 SVGAGI. CDR3 residues: CASRSLTGIEQYF. In nucleotides, the CDR3 is TGTGCCAGCAGATCCCTCACAGGGATCGAGCAGTACTTC.

The chain employs TRBV11-2 and TRBJ2-7, with D possibly being TRBD1 (6 bases). This CDR3 spans 12 amino acids. Trimming took 8 bases from V and 3 from J, leaving 11 bases between them. The germline CDR1 and CDR2 sequences are SGHAT and FQNNGV. Here the CDR3 reads CASQKGVYEQYF. CDR3 DNA: TGTGCCAGCCAAAAGGGGGTCTACGAGCAGTACTTC.

The chain couples TRBV5-1 to TRBJ2-3, with 7 bases matching TRBD1. Looked up from germline, CDR1 is SGHRS and CDR2 is YFSETQ. Trimming at V came to 0 bases and at J to 6 bases, leaving 7 bases not matched to a gene. This CDR3 spans 15 amino acids. The CDR3 DNA reads TGCGCCAGCAGCTTGGACAGGGGAACGTGGGATACGCAGTATTTT. It specifies CASSLDRGTWDTQYF.

The chain combines TRBV6-5 with TRBJ2-2, with D perhaps TRBD2 (5 bases). With 2 bases removed from V and 0 bases from J, the gap between germline ends came to 7 bases. This CDR3 contains 15 residues. CDR1 and CDR2 from the germline V gene are MNHEY and SVGAGI. Written as DNA, the CDR3 is TGTGCCAGCAGTTACAGGGAGCCGAACACCGGGGAGCTGTTTTTT. It codes for CASSYREPNTGELFF.

This rearrangement joins TRBV11-2 to TRBJ2-5; no definite D call. The closer fit of TRBJ2-7 to the DNA end suggests the J call may be wrong. CDR3 length equals 12 residues. Germline CDR1 is SGHAT and CDR2 is FQNNGV. CDR3 coding DNA: TGTGCCAGCAGCCAAATCGAGTACGAGCAGTACTTC. Translated: CASSQIEYEQYF.

This chain joins TRBV19 and TRBJ2-1, with TRBD2 matching over 14 bases. CDR1 is LNHDA, CDR2 SQIVND, per germline (reference sequence). This CDR3 region has 14 residues. With V trimmed by 10 bases and J by 7 bases, 6 bases remained unmatched. CDR3 region: CATFGTSGGNEQFF. DNA for the CDR3: TGTGCCACCTTCGGGACTAGCGGGGGTAATGAGCAGTTCTTC.

In this sample, this clone turned up once. The genes are TRBV5-1 and TRBJ2-1, with TRBD2 matching 8 bases. The ends lost 1 base at V and 4 bases at J; junction bases unmatched: 10. The germline V gene encodes CDR1 SGHRS and CDR2 YFSETQ. This CDR3 region has 17 residues. The CDR3 spells CASSLTISGMWYNEQFF. The CDR3 bases are TGCGCCAGCAGCTTGACCATTAGCGGGATGTGGTACAATGAGCAGTTCTTC. The variable domain in full, completed from reference TRBV5-1 and TRBJ2-1, reads KAGVTQTPRYLIKTRGQQVTLSCSPISGHRSVSWYQQTPGQGLQFLFEYFSETQRNKGNFPGRFSGRQFSNSRSEMNVSTLELGDSALYLCASSLTISGMWYNEQFFGPGTRLTVL.

This rearrangement joins TRBV30 to TRBJ2-2, with D possibly being TRBD2 (5 bases). Trimming removed 6 bases from V and 2 bases from J, with 13 bases in between. From germline, CDR1 is GTSNPN and CDR2 SVGIG (reference sequence). The length of the CDR3 is 14 residues. CDR3 loop: CACQRARNTGELFF. The CDR3 DNA follows: TGTGCCTGCCAGAGGGCCCGAAACACCGGGGAGCTGTTTTTT.

The genes are TRBV28 and TRBJ1-2; TRBD1 matches 8 bases. CDR1 MDHEN and CDR2 SYDVKM come from the germline V gene. The CDR3 is 15 amino acids. With V trimmed by 8 bases and J by 7 bases, 15 bases remained unmatched. CDR3 loop: CASSGTGRGAFGYTF. The DNA for the CDR3 is TGTGCCAGCTCCGGGACAGGTCGAGGGGCGTTTGGCTACACCTTC.

The chain combines TRBV6-4 with TRBJ2-3, with D perhaps matching TRBD2 (5 bases). The CDR3 length is 15 residues. The germline V gene has CDR1 MRHNA and CDR2 SNTAGT. Deletions cut 0 bases from V and 2 bases from J, with 9 bases between. The CDR3 loop reads CASSDSASSTDTQYF. DNA for the CDR3: TGTGCCAGCAGTGACTCGGCTAGCTCCACAGATACGCAGTATTTT.

This clone was counted only a few times. The V gene is TRBV5-1, the J gene TRBJ2-7, with 8 bases matching TRBD1. The germline gives CDR1 SGHRS, CDR2 YFSETQ. V lost 4 bases and J lost 1; bases outside the gene matches: 7. The CDR3 loop spans 15 amino acids. CDR3 nucleotide sequence: TGCGCCAGCAGCCTAGGACAGGGCCCATCCTACGAGCAGTACTTC. It is translated as CASSLGQGPSYEQYF.

This chain uses TRBV19 with TRBJ2-3, with unresolved D. V was clipped by 3 bases and J by 2 bases, with 6 bases between them. The CDR3 is 13 amino acids. Germline V gene data show CDR1 as LNHDA and CDR2 as SQIVND (reference sequence). The CDR3 DNA is TGTGCCAGTAGTATTCCCCTCACAGATACGCAGTATTTT. Translated, it gives CASSIPLTDTQYF.

The genes are TRBV6-5 and TRBJ1-2, with 8 bases fitting TRBD1. Germline CDR1 reads MNHEY; CDR2 reads SVGAGI. V dropped 2 bases and J dropped 4; count of bases not matched to a gene: 9. The length of the CDR3 is 16 residues. The chain's CDR3 is CASSYRSGGHGYGYTF. In DNA form, the CDR3 reads TGTGCCAGCAGTTACAGATCAGGGGGCCACGGCTATGGCTACACCTTC.

This clone was seen repeatedly, ten times or more. The chain recombines TRBV14 with TRBJ1-5; possible D gene TRBD1, 5 bases. The germline V gene has CDR1 SGHDN and CDR2 FVKESK. The V end was cut by 3 bases, the J end by 5 bases, with 11 bases between. The CDR3 runs to 14 residues. In nucleotides, the CDR3 is TGTGCCAGCAGCCAGGCCAGGGCCGATCAGCCCCAGCATTTT. Translation: CASSQARADQPQHF.

The chain has TRBV15 and TRBJ1-4; D remains ambiguous. Germline V gives CDR1 LNHNV, CDR2 YYDKDF (reference sequence). The V end lost 5 bases, the J end lost 4 bases, and 17 bases lay between the germline ends. The CDR3 consists of 16 residues. The CDR3 sequence is CATSHRRGGINEKLFF. CDR3 nucleotides: TGTGCCACCAGCCACCGGCGAGGAGGCATTAATGAAAAACTGTTTTTT.